The clone carrying this TCR beta chain was seen only once. This CDR3 is 11 amino acids long. The germline gives CDR1 WNHNN, CDR2 SYGVQD (reference sequence). With V trimmed by 11 bases and J by 4 bases, 3 bases remained unmatched. Libraries were prepared by immunoSEQ multiplex PCR; TCRdb keeps only in-frame clonotypes and omits some of them. Here the sample spans 50,000 to 85,000 clones, approximately 82% being singletons. The source of the sample is a study of radiotherapy plus CTLA-4 blockade in lung cancer. The specimen comprised peripheral blood, sampled from a patient treated with radiotherapy plus ipilimumab. The chain carries TRBV10-1 and TRBJ2-3, with 7 bases identical to TRBD2. The receptor's source is a human donor with non-small cell lung cancer who had a partial response to radiotherapy plus ipilimumab. The CDR3 protein is CAAGDPDTQYF. The DNA for the CDR3 is TGCGCCGCGGGGGATCCAGATACGCAGTATTTT.